The present T cell receptor beta chain was sequenced within a study of blood T cell dynamics during melanoma immunotherapy. The CDR3 length is 16 residues. V lost 1 base to trimming and J lost 5 bases, with 18 bases between them. CDR1 SGHAT and CDR2 FQNNGV come from the germline V gene. The count of this clone is one. Some clones are missing from TCRdb's copy, which holds only in-frame ones; the method was immunoSEQ multiplex PCR. The profile shows over 9,500 clones, roughly 85% of them singletons. Stated time point: pre-treatment baseline. The gene calls are TRBV11-2 and TRBJ2-7; tentatively, D is TRBD1 or TRBD2 (5 bases each). The sample here was blood, taken from a patient treated with checkpoint blockade. The sequence came from a human donor with melanoma. CDR3 DNA: TGTGCCAGCAGCTTAGCCGGGACGGCCCGAGGCGACGAGCAGTACTTC. Translating it yields CASSLAGTARGDEQYF.